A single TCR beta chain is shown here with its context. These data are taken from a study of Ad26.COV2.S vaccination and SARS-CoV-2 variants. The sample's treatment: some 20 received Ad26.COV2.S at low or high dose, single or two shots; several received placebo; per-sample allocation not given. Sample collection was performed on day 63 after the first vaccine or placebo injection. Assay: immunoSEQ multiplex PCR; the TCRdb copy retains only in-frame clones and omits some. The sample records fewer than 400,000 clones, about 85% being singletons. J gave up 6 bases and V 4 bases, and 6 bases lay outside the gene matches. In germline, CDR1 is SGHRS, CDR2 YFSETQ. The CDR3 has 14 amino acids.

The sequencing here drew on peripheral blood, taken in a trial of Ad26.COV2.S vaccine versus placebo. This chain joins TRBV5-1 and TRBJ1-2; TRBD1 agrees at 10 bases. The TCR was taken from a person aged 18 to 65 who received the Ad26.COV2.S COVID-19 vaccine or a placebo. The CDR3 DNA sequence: TGCGCCAGCAGCCCAGAGGGACAGGGGAATGGCTACACCTTC. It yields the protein CASSPEGQGNGYTF.